This T cell receptor (beta chain) stems from a study of cytomegalovirus exposure and HLA in healthy donors. Study-level background: Unique TCRs numbering around 85 million, obtained from HLA-typed donors, made up an early data release. Broader study findings: Segments of the TCR beta V type were, in most cases, productive about 90% or about 30% of the time in an earlier analysis.

PCR involved 60 Vbeta and 13 Jbeta primers. Method: immunoSEQ multiplex PCR; TCRdb's copy keeps in-frame clones and lacks some. The table lists 150,000 to 200,000 clones, around 78% of them singletons. There are 12 residues in the CDR3. V lost 5 bases and J lost 3, with 7 bases in between. From germline, CDR1 is KGHSH and CDR2 LQKENI. Concerning this clone itself: Its antigen is as yet unknown.

The TCR originated in a female donor in good health and CMV-seronegative. The gene calls are TRBV18 and TRBJ1-2, with D perhaps TRBD1 (5 bases). What was sequenced was PBMCs. The CDR3 spells CASSVRDYGYTF. DNA for the CDR3: TGTGCCAGCTCAGTCAGGGACTATGGCTACACCTTC.